The next 28 T cell receptor beta chains were all read from a single sample in a study of technical replicates of blood from a few donors (TCRdb year 2017). Library preparation was by the immunoSEQ multiplex PCR assay. TCRdb obtained this table from immuneACCESS and retained in-frame rearrangements with V and J assigned. These tables miss some clones; where compared with another copy, unresolved V genes account for less than half of the shortfall, and the remainder is unexplained. The sample data list around 70,000 clones, and roughly 94% of these were observed just once. The top ten constitute about 0.35% of the sample. The source material was T cells isolated from PBMCs. The receptors originated from a human donor in good health.

The chain employs TRBV19 and TRBJ1-1, with TRBD1 matching 8 bases. Germline trimming cut 3 bases from V and 3 bases from J; bases unmatched to any gene: 12. The germline gives CDR1 LNHDA, CDR2 SQIVND (reference sequence). The CDR3 is 17 residues long. CDR3 DNA sequence: TGTGCCAGTAGTATTAGGGGCAGGGGGCGGTCTGACACTGAAGCTTTCTTT. It encodes CASSIRGRGRSDTEAFF.

The genes are TRBV13 and TRBJ1-4, with 7 bases identical to TRBD1. The germline V gene has CDR1 PRHDT and CDR2 FYEKMQ (reference sequence). This CDR3 has 14 amino acids. The V and J ends lost 3 bases and 7 bases, in that order; junction bases with no gene match: 5. The CDR3 here is CASSFRQGGEKLFF. As DNA, the CDR3 is TGTGCCAGCAGCTTCAGACAGGGCGGTGAAAAACTGTTTTTT.

This chain uses TRBV21-1 with TRBJ2-7; no DNA check was done on the table's D call, TRBD2. TRBV21-1 is a pseudogene segment. This CDR3 spans 15 amino acids. CDR3 sequence reads: CASSDLRRGTYEQYF. In DNA, the CDR3 is TGTGCCAGCAGCGACTTGCGGCGGGGCACCTACGAGCAGTACTTC.

This clone was picked up one time. The chain links TRBV20-1 to TRBJ2-2, with unresolved D. This CDR3 comprises 11 residues. V lost 2 bases, J lost 5 bases, and 3 bases lay in between. Germline V gives CDR1 DFQATT, CDR2 SNEGSKA (reference sequence). Here the CDR3 DNA reads TGCAGTGCTAGATCTACCGGGGAGCTGTTTTTT. This sequence encodes CSARSTGELFF.

The V and J genes are TRBV4-1 and TRBJ1-5, with D unresolved. The CDR3 is 16 amino acids. The ends were cut back, 3 bases at V and 2 bases at J, with 14 bases in the middle. The germline V gene encodes CDR1 MGHRA and CDR2 YSYEKL. The CDR3 is CASSQSWISGNQPQHF. CDR3 DNA: TGCGCCAGCAGCCAGTCTTGGATCAGCGGCAATCAGCCCCAGCATTTT.

This clone was found once. The chain has TRBV28 and TRBJ1-1; 7 nucleotides agree with TRBD1. Germline V gives CDR1 MDHEN, CDR2 SYDVKM. CDR3 length: 14 amino acids. V lost 5 bases and J lost 7; bases outside the gene matches: 10. CDR3: CASSDFGGGYEAFF. Here the CDR3 DNA reads TGTGCCAGCAGTGACTTCGGAGGGGGCTATGAAGCTTTCTTT.

The V gene is TRBV27, the J gene TRBJ1-5; D is unresolved. Trimming left V 0 bases short and J 7 bases short, with 7 bases between. Germline V gene sequence: CDR1 MNHEY, CDR2 SMNVEV (reference sequence). The CDR3 length is 13 residues. CDR3 protein: CASSLSGVQPQHF. The CDR3 DNA reads TGTGCCAGCAGTTTATCCGGGGTCCAGCCCCAGCATTTT.

The chain recombines TRBV11-2 with TRBJ1-2, with a tentative D call TRBD1 (5 bases). The V end lost 1 base, the J end lost 7 bases, and 13 bases lay between the germline ends. The CDR3 is made up of 14 amino acids. Per germline, CDR1 SGHAT and CDR2 FQNNGV. The DNA of the CDR3 is TGTGCCAGCAGCTTAGTCCCAGACAGATCTGGCTACACCTTC. This sequence encodes CASSLVPDRSGYTF. Based on the CDR3 plus reference TRBV11-2 and TRBJ1-2, the full variable domain is EAGVAQSPRYKIIEKRQSVAFWCNPISGHATLYWYQQILGQGPKLLIQFQNNGVVDDSQLPKDRFSAERLKGVDSTLKIQPAKLEDSAVYLCASSLVPDRSGYTFGSGTRLTVV.

V usage is TRBV9 and J usage is TRBJ2-7; D unclear. The length of the CDR3 is 14 residues. CDR1 is SGDLS and CDR2 is YYNGEE in the germline V gene. Trimming removed 0 bases at V and 5 bases at J, with 12 bases between. The CDR3 sequence is CASSVESRLHEQYF. CDR3 DNA: TGTGCCAGCAGCGTAGAATCTAGACTTCACGAGCAGTACTTC.

This rearrangement joins TRBV5-1 to TRBJ2-4; 7 positions match TRBD1. The V and J ends lost 6 bases and 4 bases, in that order; junction bases with no gene match: 10. The CDR3 loop spans 15 amino acids. Germline lookup yields CDR1 SGHRS and CDR2 YFSETQ. Here the CDR3 reads CASTDRSAKKNIQYF. The DNA for the CDR3 is TGCGCCAGCACGGACAGGTCCGCTAAAAAAAACATTCAGTACTTC. Full variable domain (remainder filled in from reference TRBV5-1 and TRBJ2-4): KAGVTQTPRYLIKTRGQQVTLSCSPISGHRSVSWYQQTPGQGLQFLFEYFSETQRNKGNFPGRFSGRQFSNSRSEMNVSTLELGDSALYLCASTDRSAKKNIQYFGAGTRLSVL.

The chain uses TRBV27 and TRBJ2-3, with D possibly TRBD2 on 6 matching bases. V lost 5 bases and J lost 0, with 12 bases in between. CDR1 and CDR2 from the germline V gene are MNHEY and SMNVEV (reference sequence). CDR3 length: 15 residues. CDR3 coding DNA: TGTGCCAGCAGTCCCAGCGGGCCTAGCACAGATACGCAGTATTTT. Protein: CASSPSGPSTDTQYF.

This chain uses TRBV9 with TRBJ2-7, with D perhaps matching TRBD2 (5 bases). In germline, CDR1 is SGDLS, CDR2 YYNGEE. Between the trimmed V and J ends, which lost 0 bases and 3 bases, there was a span of 10 bases. This CDR3 comprises 14 residues. For the CDR3, the DNA is TGTGCCAGCAGCGTAGCTGGACGGGGCTACGAGCAGTACTTC. This translates into CASSVAGRGYEQYF.

The chain is built from TRBV11-2 and TRBJ2-3, with a possible D match to TRBD1 (5 bases). V was pared by 2 bases and J by 4 bases, with 10 bases between. The germline CDR1 and CDR2 sequences are SGHAT and FQNNGV. This CDR3 is 14 amino acids long. In DNA, the CDR3 is TGTGCCAGCAGCTTACAAAGGGGCTCAGATACGCAGTATTTT. Translated: CASSLQRGSDTQYF. The full variable domain, with the rest looked up from reference TRBV11-2 and TRBJ2-3, is EAGVAQSPRYKIIEKRQSVAFWCNPISGHATLYWYQQILGQGPKLLIQFQNNGVVDDSQLPKDRFSAERLKGVDSTLKIQPAKLEDSAVYLCASSLQRGSDTQYFGPGTRLTVL.

The chain has TRBV5-4 and TRBJ2-1; TRBD1 might be the D (5 bases). The CDR3 length is 15 residues. Germline CDR1 is SGHNT and CDR2 is YYREEE (reference sequence). V shed 1 base and J shed 7 bases, with 15 bases lying between them. CDR3 in amino acids: CASSLWKGLQNEQFF. The CDR3 region has the DNA TGTGCCAGCAGCTTGTGGAAGGGGTTGCAGAATGAGCAGTTCTTC.

This rearrangement joins TRBV5-4 to TRBJ2-2; D gene unclear. This CDR3 is 14 amino acids long. The ends were cut back, 4 bases at V and 4 bases at J, with 11 bases in the middle. Germline CDR1 is SGHNT and CDR2 is YYREEE (reference sequence). CDR3 nucleotides: TGTGCCAGCAGCCCCCCGTTTCCCACCGGGGAGCTGTTTTTT. Encoded protein: CASSPPFPTGELFF. Combining the CDR3 with reference TRBV5-4 and TRBJ2-2 gives the whole variable domain ETGVTQSPTHLIKTRGQQVTLRCSSQSGHNTVSWYQQALGQGPQFIFQYYREEENGRGNFPPRFSGLQFPNYSSELNVNALELDDSALYLCASSPPFPTGELFFGEGSRLTVL.

The V gene is TRBV6-1, the J gene TRBJ1-2; tentatively, D is TRBD1 (6 bases). The CDR3 is made up of 11 amino acids. V was trimmed by 7 bases and J by 6 bases, leaving 9 bases between them. Germline lookup yields CDR1 MNHNS and CDR2 SASEGT. The CDR3 loop reads CASTRGDGYTF. CDR3 nucleotide sequence: TGTGCCAGCACCAGGGGAGATGGCTACACCTTC.

This sequence joins TRBV7-2 and TRBJ2-7; D perhaps matches TRBD2 (6 bases). Trimming removed 2 bases at V and 5 bases at J, with 22 bases between. This CDR3 is 17 amino acids long. Germline V gene sequence: CDR1 SGHTA, CDR2 FQGNSA. CDR3 in DNA: TGTGCCAGCAGCTTACGGGGGAAACAGCCCTCGGTCCACGAGCAGTACTTC. Translation gives CASSLRGKQPSVHEQYF.

J is TRBJ2-3 and V is TRBV14; perhaps TRBD1 as D (5 bases). Germline V gene sequence: CDR1 SGHDN, CDR2 FVKESK. There are 16 residues in the CDR3. Trimming shortened V by 3 bases and J by 2 bases, and 15 bases separated the two germline ends. CDR3 amino acids: CASSQGWAGLTDTQYF. DNA for the CDR3: TGTGCCAGCAGCCAGGGATGGGCAGGGCTCACAGATACGCAGTATTTT.

CDR3 in DNA: TGTGCCAGCAGTGACGGGAGGTGGGGGGGACCCACCGGGGAGCTGTTTTTT. Encoded protein: CASSDGRWGGPTGELFF. This chain links TRBV2 with TRBJ2-2, with 7 bases aligning to TRBD2. Germline-derived CDR1 and CDR2 are SNHLY and FYNNEI. The CDR3 loop spans 17 amino acids. V lost 3 bases to trimming and J lost 4 bases; unmatched junction nucleotides: 11.

The chain links TRBV5-6 to TRBJ1-1; 10 nucleotides align to TRBD1. This CDR3 spans 17 amino acids. Germline V gene data show CDR1 as SGHDT and CDR2 as YYEEEE. V dropped 3 bases and J dropped 4; count of bases not matched to a gene: 12. CDR3 DNA: TGTGCCAGCAGCTCCGGGACAGGGGCGAGTTGGAGCACTGAAGCTTTCTTT. Translating gives CASSSGTGASWSTEAFF.

The rearrangement links TRBV2 to TRBJ2-1; the D gene is possibly TRBD2 (6 bases). Germline V gene lookup returns CDR1 SNHLY and CDR2 FYNNEI. V lost 6 bases and J 3 bases, leaving 15 bases between the germline ends. The CDR3 spans 15 residues. Here the CDR3 DNA reads TGTGCCAGCAGGGTTAGCGGAGGGATCTACAATGAGCAGTTCTTC. It encodes CASRVSGGIYNEQFF. The full variable domain, with the rest looked up from reference TRBV2 and TRBJ2-1, is EPEVTQTPSHQVTQMGQEVILRCVPISNHLYFYWYRQILGQKVEFLVSFYNNEISEKSEIFDDQFSVERPDGSNFTLKIRSTKLEDSAMYFCASRVSGGIYNEQFFGPGTRLTVL.

This chain links TRBV27 with TRBJ2-2; TRBD2 agrees at 10 bases. The trim removed 3 bases at V and 6 bases at J, leaving 7 bases unmatched. The CDR3 spans 16 residues. Germline-derived CDR1 and CDR2 are MNHEY and SMNVEV (reference sequence). CDR3 DNA: TGTGCCAGCAGTTTGAATCTAGCGGGAGCCTCCGGGGAGCTGTTTTTT. This encodes CASSLNLAGASGELFF.

J is TRBJ1-1 and V is TRBV21-1. TRBV21-1 is reported as a pseudogene. This CDR3 has 11 residues. The CDR3 DNA reads TGTAAGCGAGGGCGCTCCACTGAAGCTTTCTTT. As protein: CKRGRSTEAFF.

The chain combines TRBV19 with TRBJ1-5; D may be TRBD1 (6 bases). V was cut by 3 bases and J by 4 bases, with 10 bases left in between. CDR3 length equals 14 residues. Germline V lookup: CDR1 LNHDA, CDR2 SQIVND (reference sequence). The CDR3 DNA follows: TGTGCCAGTAGTATCCGGGACACTAATCAGCCCCAGCATTTT. Translation gives CASSIRDTNQPQHF. The whole variable domain, filled in from reference TRBV19 and TRBJ1-5, reads DGGITQSPKYLFRKEGQNVTLSCEQNLNHDAMYWYRQDPGQGLRLIYYSQIVNDFQKGDIAEGYSVSREKKESFPLTVTSAQKNPTAFYLCASSIRDTNQPQHFGDGTRLSIL.

The chain links TRBV7-8 to TRBJ2-5, with D uncertain. CDR3 length: 16 residues. The V end lost 2 bases, the J end lost 0 bases, and 13 bases lay between the germline ends. Germline V gene data show CDR1 as SGHVS and CDR2 as FQNEAQ. In DNA form, the CDR3 reads TGTGCCAGCAGCTTATTGCTAGGCCTGGACCAAGAGACCCAGTACTTC. It yields the protein CASSLLLGLDQETQYF.

The chain couples TRBV11-1 to TRBJ1-2; unclear D gene. Between the trimmed V and J ends, which lost 5 bases and 6 bases, there was a span of 16 bases. This CDR3 spans 14 amino acids. Germline lookup yields CDR1 SGHAT and CDR2 FQDESV (reference sequence). The DNA for the CDR3 is TGTGCCAGCAGCCAACTAACCGTTGGCCATGGCTACACCTTC. Protein product: CASSQLTVGHGYTF.

The J gene is TRBJ2-7, the V gene TRBV9, with a weak D call TRBD2 (5 bases). The CDR3 runs 16 residues. Germline CDR1 and CDR2: SGDLS and YYNGEE. V lost 3 bases, J lost 0 bases, and 16 bases lay in between. CDR3 nucleotide sequence: TGTGCCAGCAGCGCTTACCGGGATGCCCTCTCCTACGAGCAGTACTTC. This encodes CASSAYRDALSYEQYF.

CDR3 in amino acids: CSVQDLVGNEQFF. CDR3 nucleotides: TGCAGCGTTCAGGACTTGGTGGGAAATGAGCAGTTCTTC. The chain links TRBV29-1 to TRBJ2-1, with D possibly TRBD2 on 5 matching bases. Germline CDR1 SQVTM, CDR2 ANQGSEA. V dropped 5 bases and J dropped 7 bases, with 15 bases sitting between them. CDR3 length equals 13 residues.